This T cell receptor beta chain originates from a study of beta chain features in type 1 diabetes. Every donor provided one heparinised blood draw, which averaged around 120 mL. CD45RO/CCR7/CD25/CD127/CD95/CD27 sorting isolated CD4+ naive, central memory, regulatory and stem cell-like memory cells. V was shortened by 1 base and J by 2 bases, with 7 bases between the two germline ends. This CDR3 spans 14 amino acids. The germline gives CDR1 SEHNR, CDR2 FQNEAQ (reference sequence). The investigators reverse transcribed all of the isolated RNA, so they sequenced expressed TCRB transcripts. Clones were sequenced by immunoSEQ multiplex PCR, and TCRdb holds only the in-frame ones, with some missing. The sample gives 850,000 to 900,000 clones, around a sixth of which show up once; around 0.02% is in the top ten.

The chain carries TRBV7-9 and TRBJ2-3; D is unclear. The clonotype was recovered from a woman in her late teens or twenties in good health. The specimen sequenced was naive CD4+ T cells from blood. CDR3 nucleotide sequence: TGTGCCAGCAGCTTAGGGGCCTACACAGATACGCAGTATTTT. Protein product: CASSLGAYTDTQYF.